This is a list of T cell receptor beta chains from one sample in a study of T cell responses to AZD1222 COVID-19 vaccine. TCRdb's table, derived via immunoSEQ multiplex PCR, lists solely in-frame clones and lacks some. The sample contains about 130,000 clones, around nine tenths of which appear only once. Sequencing was performed on peripheral blood, taken 28 days after the second AZD1222 dose. The receptors here all came from an adult who received the AZD1222 COVID-19 vaccine. Each CDR3 is given with its conserved first and last residue. A D gene is named only where the DNA matches it firmly. For some rows the clone size is stated as once, few or many, or as a class when expanded; others skip it.

clone size: NA
J gene: TRBJ1-1
D gene: NA
V gene: TRBV2
CDR3 DNA: TGTGCCCGCCTGCTGAGGGGCACTGAAGCTTTCTTT
CDR3 protein: CARLLRGTEAFF

clone size: once
J gene: TRBJ1-3
D gene: NA
V gene: TRBV3-1/TRBV3-2
CDR3 DNA: TGTGCCAGCAGCCAGGGACCTGAGACTGGAAACACCATATATTTT
CDR3 protein: CASSQGPETGNTIYF

clone size: NA
J gene: TRBJ2-3
D gene: TRBD1
V gene: TRBV24-1
CDR3 DNA: TGTGCCACCAGTTCTCGGACAGGGAACACAGATACGCAGTATTTT
CDR3 protein: CATSSRTGNTDTQYF

clone size: NA
J gene: TRBJ1-2
D gene: NA
V gene: TRBV15
CDR3 DNA: TGTGCCACCAGCAGAGACAGGCGCTATGGCTACACCTTC
CDR3 protein: CATSRDRRYGYTF

clone size: NA
J gene: TRBJ1-1
D gene: NA
V gene: TRBV9
CDR3 DNA: TGTGCCAGCAGCTCGGGCCTCCTCCTGAACACTGAAGCTTTCTTT
CDR3 protein: CASSSGLLLNTEAFF

clone size: NA
J gene: TRBJ2-6
D gene: NA
V gene: TRBV10-3
CDR3 DNA: TGTGCCATCAGTGAGTCTCAGGGTTCCGGGGCCAACGTCCTGACTTTC
CDR3 protein: CAISESQGSGANVLTF

clone size: NA
J gene: TRBJ2-2
D gene: NA
V gene: TRBV28
CDR3 DNA: TGTGCCAGCAGTTTCTGGCGGAGAGGGGACACCGGGGAGCTGTTTTTT
CDR3 protein: CASSFWRRGDTGELFF

clone size: few
J gene: TRBJ1-5
D gene: NA
V gene: TRBV27
CDR3 DNA: TGTGCCAGCAGTTTTGTGGGGGGTGGCAATCAGCCCCAGCATTTT
CDR3 protein: CASSFVGGGNQPQHF

clone size: NA
J gene: TRBJ2-3
D gene: TRBD2
V gene: TRBV9
CDR3 DNA: TGTGCCAGCAGCGTAGTTGGGGGGGGCACAGATACGCAGTATTTT
CDR3 protein: CASSVVGGGTDTQYF

clone size: NA
J gene: TRBJ2-3
D gene: TRBD2
V gene: TRBV18
CDR3 DNA: TGTGCCAGCTCACCGGGCCGGGACTACACAGATACGCAGTATTTT
CDR3 protein: CASSPGRDYTDTQYF

clone size: NA
J gene: TRBJ2-1
D gene: TRBD2
V gene: TRBV28
CDR3 DNA: TGTGCCAGCAGTTCTCTAGCGGTTAGTGGGGACAATGAGCAGTTCTTC
CDR3 protein: CASSSLAVSGDNEQFF

clone size: NA
J gene: TRBJ1-1
D gene: NA
V gene: TRBV9
CDR3 DNA: TGTGCCAGCAGCGTAGCTGGGGCATTGGGCACTGAAGCTTTCTTT
CDR3 protein: CASSVAGALGTEAFF

clone size: few
J gene: TRBJ2-3
D gene: TRBD2
V gene: TRBV4-3
CDR3 DNA: TGCGCCAGCAGCCAAGAGTTCGGAGCGGGAGAGGCAGATACGCAGTATTTT
CDR3 protein: CASSQEFGAGEADTQYF

clone size: NA
J gene: TRBJ1-2
D gene: TRBD1
V gene: TRBV6-2/TRBV6-3
CDR3 DNA: TGTGCCAGCAGTTACTCCAGACAGGGGAACTATGGCTACACCTTC
CDR3 protein: CASSYSRQGNYGYTF

clone size: NA
J gene: TRBJ1-6
D gene: NA
V gene: TRBV5-1
CDR3 DNA: TGCGCCAGCAGCTTGGGGGCGCCGGAGGGGACCCTCCACTTT
CDR3 protein: CASSLGAPEGTLHF

clone size: NA
J gene: TRBJ1-3
D gene: NA
V gene: TRBV5-5
CDR3 DNA: TGTGCCAGCAGCTTACAGGACTCTGGAAACACCATATATTTT
CDR3 protein: CASSLQDSGNTIYF

clone size: NA
J gene: TRBJ1-5
D gene: NA
V gene: TRBV9
CDR3 DNA: TGTGCCAGCAGCGTACCGTGCTGGGAACAGCCCCAGCATTTT
CDR3 protein: CASSVPCWEQPQHF

clone size: NA
J gene: TRBJ2-1
D gene: TRBD2
V gene: TRBV30
CDR3 DNA: TGTGCCTGGAGGAGGGGGCTAGCGGGACGGGATGAGCAGTTCTTC
CDR3 protein: CAWRRGLAGRDEQFF

clone size: NA
J gene: TRBJ2-1
D gene: NA
V gene: TRBV18
CDR3 DNA: TGTGCCAGCTCACCACCCACCGGCTCCTACAATGAGCAGTTCTTC
CDR3 protein: CASSPPTGSYNEQFF

clone size: NA
J gene: TRBJ2-3
D gene: NA
V gene: TRBV6-2/TRBV6-3
CDR3 DNA: TGTGCCAGCAGTCCCCTAGGGGCGGCCCTGTATTTT
CDR3 protein: CASSPLGAALYF

clone size: NA
J gene: TRBJ2-5
D gene: TRBD1
V gene: TRBV15
CDR3 DNA: TGTGCCACCAGCAGAGATCAGGGGGCAGAGACCCAGTACTTC
CDR3 protein: CATSRDQGAETQYF

clone size: NA
J gene: TRBJ2-1
D gene: NA
V gene: TRBV18
CDR3 DNA: TGTGCCAGCTCACCACCGGACAGCTCCTCCTACAATGAGCAGTTCTTC
CDR3 protein: CASSPPDSSSYNEQFF

clone size: NA
J gene: TRBJ2-3
D gene: TRBD2
V gene: TRBV5-4
CDR3 DNA: TGTGCCAGCAGCCGCGGGGGGGGGACTAGCACAGATACGCAGTATTTT
CDR3 protein: CASSRGGGTSTDTQYF

clone size: NA
J gene: TRBJ1-1
D gene: TRBD1
V gene: TRBV19
CDR3 DNA: TGTGCCAGTACTCCGGGACAGGGGAACACTGAAGCTTTCTTT
CDR3 protein: CASTPGQGNTEAFF

clone size: NA
J gene: TRBJ1-1
D gene: NA
V gene: TRBV9
CDR3 DNA: TGTGCCAGCAGCGTAGGTATAGGGTGGGACACTGAAGCTTTCTTT
CDR3 protein: CASSVGIGWDTEAFF

clone size: NA
J gene: TRBJ2-7
D gene: TRBD1
V gene: TRBV19
CDR3 DNA: TGTGCCAGTAGTCCCAGGACAGGGGACTACGAGCAGTACTTC
CDR3 protein: CASSPRTGDYEQYF

clone size: NA
J gene: TRBJ2-2
D gene: NA
V gene: TRBV9
CDR3 DNA: TGTGCCAGCAGCGTACGCTCTTCGGAGACCGGGGAGCTGTTTTTT
CDR3 protein: CASSVRSSETGELFF

clone size: NA
J gene: TRBJ1-1
D gene: NA
V gene: TRBV4-3
CDR3 DNA: TGCGCCAGCAGCCAAGATGGGGAGGGATCCACTGAAGCTTTCTTT
CDR3 protein: CASSQDGEGSTEAFF

clone size: NA
J gene: TRBJ2-1
D gene: TRBD2
V gene: TRBV27
CDR3 DNA: TGTGCCAGCAGACTAGCGGGAGCAGGGCACAATGAGCAGTTCTTC
CDR3 protein: CASRLAGAGHNEQFF

clone size: NA
J gene: TRBJ2-7
D gene: TRBD1
V gene: TRBV19
CDR3 DNA: TGTGCCAGTAGTAGGTTTGGGACAGGGGTCTACGAGCAGTACTTC
CDR3 protein: CASSRFGTGVYEQYF

clone size: NA
J gene: TRBJ2-3
D gene: TRBD2
V gene: TRBV6-6
CDR3 DNA: TGTGCCAGCAAACTAGCGGGAGGGCCCACAGATACGCAGTATTTT
CDR3 protein: CASKLAGGPTDTQYF